This T cell receptor (beta chain) was sequenced for a study of T cells in Graves' hyperthyroidism and ophthalmopathy. Study conclusions and caveats: Ophthalmopathy onset followed model prediction by a median around 6.6 months.

Germline CDR1 SNHLY, CDR2 FYNNEI. V dropped 3 bases and J dropped 10 bases, with 16 bases sitting between them. CDR3 length: 15 residues. Amplification targeted TCR beta CDR3 regions from RNA transcripts. In the first-round RT-PCR of the TCR CDR3, the HTBI primer set was used. TCRdb reanalysed the multiplex PCR reads using MiXCR and keeps one entry per CDR3 protein. The sample lists hundreds of thousands of distinct CDR3 sequences; over 11% were seen once. A word on this clonotype: Its antigen is as yet unknown.

Sequenced sample: blood. The clonotype comes from a woman in her twenties or thirties with Graves' hyperthyroidism. The chain employs TRBV2 and TRBJ1-6, with D tentatively TRBD1 (5 bases). Here the CDR3 DNA reads TGTGCCAGCAGTGAGCGAAGAGGGGCGCAGTCACCCCTCCACTTT. The encoded protein is CASSERRGAQSPLHF.